The entry that follows covers one T cell receptor (beta chain) sequence. The antigen is not known. V dropped 5 bases and J dropped 1 base, with 19 bases sitting between them. Germline V gene lookup returns CDR1 LNHNV and CDR2 YYDKDF (reference sequence). The CDR3 is made up of 17 amino acids. ViraFEST used viral peptide pools to expand antigen-specific CD4+ T cells before sequencing. At the end of 9 to 11 days of culture, CD4+ T cells were isolated. Infection with SARS-CoV-2 occurred in the person between March and December 2020, and PCR confirmed it. On both days 3 and 7, half of the culture medium was replaced with IL-2 medium. The data belong to a study of vaccination effects on CD4 cells after COVID-19. Study-level background: From a couple of convalescent patients, samples were taken 16 days and one week before vaccination.

Study-wide results and caveats: By a late point after vaccination, infection- and vaccine-induced clones had shrunk markedly through clonal contraction. In the study, convalescent patients were few, and early post-infection timepoints were absent.

Clones were sequenced by immunoSEQ multiplex PCR, and TCRdb holds only the in-frame ones, with some missing. Of more than 35,000 clones detected, roughly 69% appear once; the ten largest clones hold approximately 15%. The chain recombines TRBV15 with TRBJ2-3; the D call may be TRBD1 or TRBD2 (5 bases each). This clonotype originated in a human donor who had a prior SARS-CoV-2 infection. Sequenced here: CD4+ T cells from PBMCs cultured with HCoV-NL63 spike peptides, sampled before COVID-19 vaccination. CDR3 amino acids: CATSPRGGWGRTDTQYF. The CDR3 coding sequence is TGTGCCACCAGCCCCCGCGGAGGATGGGGACGCACAGATACGCAGTATTTT.